A selection of T cell receptor beta chains follows, all from one sample in a study of CD8 T cells in Susac syndrome. TCRdb analysed the immunoSEQ multiplex PCR reads with MiXCR anew, one entry per CDR3 protein. Among approximately 170,000 distinct CDR3 sequences listed, roughly 95% were seen once. What was sequenced was CD4+ T cells from PBMCs. These receptors were taken from a human donor with multiple sclerosis. Each CDR3 is given with its conserved first and last residue. D genes are given only for firm matches. The listing skips clone size in some rows; elsewhere it reads once, few, many or a size class.

clone_size	j_call	v_call	d_call	cdr3_length	cdr3_nt	cdr3_aa
.	TRBJ1-5	TRBV5-6	.	12	TGTGCCAGCAGCTTGGGTAGGCAGCCCCAGCATTTT	CASSLGRQPQHF
few	TRBJ2-7	TRBV6-2/TRBV6-3	.	13	TGTGCCAGCAGTCAACAGGGTTCGAATGAGCAGTACTTC	CASSQQGSNEQYF
once	TRBJ2-7	TRBV5-6	.	16	TGTGCCAGCAGCTTGAATTCGCCAGGGGCTAACTACGAGCAGTACTTC	CASSLNSPGANYEQYF
.	TRBJ2-1	TRBV24-1	.	12	TGTGCCACCAGTCGTAGTTCTCGAGAGCAGTTCTTC	CATSRSSREQFF
.	TRBJ2-1	TRBV3-1	.	15	TGTGCCAGCAGCCAAGGGTCGGCCTCCTACAATGAGCAGTTCTTC	CASSQGSASYNEQFF
.	TRBJ2-7	TRBV9	TRBD1	15	TGTGCCAGCAGCACCTTCCGGACAGGGATCTACGAGCAGTACTTC	CASSTFRTGIYEQYF
.	TRBJ1-1	TRBV20-1	TRBD1	13	TGCAGTGCCCGGGGCAGGGGGGGCACTGAAGCTTTCTTT	CSARGRGGTEAFF
once	TRBJ1-1	TRBV15	.	16	TGTGCCACCAGCATCGATCCCGATAGTCGTTATGGTGTAGCTTTCTTT	CATSIDPDSRYGVAFF
once	TRBJ1-3	TRBV23-1	.	14	TGCGCCAGCAGTCAAAGGAGCTCTGGAAACACCATATATTTT	CASSQRSSGNTIYF
.	TRBJ1-2	TRBV23-1	.	13	TGCGCCAGCAGTCAACGGTATAACTATGGCTACACCTTC	CASSQRYNYGYTF
.	TRBJ1-2	TRBV12-3/TRBV12-4	.	15	TGTGCCAGCAGTTTATTTCGTCGGGGCCTCTATGGCTACACCTTC	CASSLFRRGLYGYTF
once	TRBJ2-1	TRBV5-4	TRBD1	15	TGTGCCAGCAGCTTCGGACAGGTTACCTACAATGAGCAGTTCTTC	CASSFGQVTYNEQFF
.	TRBJ2-3	TRBV5-1	TRBD2	16	TGCGCCAGCAGCTTGGCGAGACTAGCGATCGCAGATACGCAGTATTTT	CASSLARLAIADTQYF
few	TRBJ2-7	TRBV18	.	13	TGTGCCAGCTCCCCCGGGACCTCCTACGAGCAGTACTTC	CASSPGTSYEQYF
.	TRBJ1-5	TRBV7-2	.	15	TGTGCCAGCAGCTTTTCGGGGGGCATGAATCAGCCCCAGCATTTT	CASSFSGGMNQPQHF
.	TRBJ2-1	TRBV7-8	.	13	TGTGCCAGCAGCCCCCCACGACAGGATGAGCAGTTCTTC	CASSPPRQDEQFF
.	TRBJ1-5	TRBV15	.	13	TGTGCCACCACCGGGGGGGGGAATCAGCCCCAGCATTTT	CATTGGGNQPQHF
.	TRBJ2-1	TRBV5-6	.	14	TGTGCCAGCACCTGGGGATCCGGGTACGATGAGCAGTTCTTC	CASTWGSGYDEQFF
.	TRBJ2-5	TRBV7-9	.	14	TGTGCCAGCAGCTTCCGGGACCTGGGAGAGACCCAGTACTTC	CASSFRDLGETQYF
.	TRBJ2-4	TRBV3-1	TRBD1	16	TGTGCCAGCAGCCAGACAGGGGCGTATGGCAAAAACATTCAGTACTTC	CASSQTGAYGKNIQYF
.	TRBJ2-7	TRBV9	.	15	TGTGCCAGCAGCGTAGGAAACGTCGGTTTCTACGAGCAGTACTTC	CASSVGNVGFYEQYF
.	TRBJ1-4	TRBV29-1	TRBD1	12	TGCAGCGGACTGTCACAGGGGGAAAAACTGTTTTTT	CSGLSQGEKLFF
.	TRBJ2-7	TRBV7-2	TRBD1	14	TGTGCCAGCAGCTCCCGGGACAGGGTTTACGAGCAGTACTTC	CASSSRDRVYEQYF
.	TRBJ1-1	TRBV12-3/TRBV12-4	.	12	TGTGCCAGCAGTTTAGGTTTCACTGAAGCTTTCTTT	CASSLGFTEAFF
.	TRBJ2-3	TRBV14	.	15	TGTGCCAGCACCTCAGGGTCAGGCAGTGATTCCCTGCAGTATTTT	CASTSGSGSDSLQYF
.	TRBJ1-2	TRBV27	.	14	TGTGCCAGCAGTTCCCGGGCAGTCGGGCCCGGCTACACCTTC	CASSSRAVGPGYTF
.	TRBJ1-2	TRBV19	.	15	TGTGCCAGTAGTACCACGAGGGAACGGTTTGGTGGCTACACCTTC	CASSTTRERFGGYTF
.	TRBJ1-4	TRBV27	TRBD1	14	TGTGCCAGCGGCGACCGGGACAGGGTCGAAAAACTGTTTTTT	CASGDRDRVEKLFF
.	TRBJ1-2	TRBV6-5	.	13	TGTGCCAGCAGTTCGACTTACCGCTATGGCTACACCTTC	CASSSTYRYGYTF
.	TRBJ1-5	TRBV20-1	.	13	TGCAGTGCTAGAGATGTGGTTGAGCAGCCCCAGCATTTT	CSARDVVEQPQHF
.	TRBJ2-7	TRBV19	.	15	TGTGCCAGTAGTATAGGCGCAGCAGCCCACTACGAGCAGTACTTC	CASSIGAAAHYEQYF
.	TRBJ2-4	TRBV29-1	.	13	TGCAGCGTGAACACAGGAGCCAAAAACATTCAGTACTTC	CSVNTGAKNIQYF
.	TRBJ1-2	TRBV7-9	.	14	TGTGCCAGCAGCTCCGGGACCAGGTTGGATGGCTACACCTTC	CASSSGTRLDGYTF
.	TRBJ2-2	TRBV7-9	TRBD1	16	TGTGCCAGCAGCCCTGGACAGGGGTTGAACACCGGGGAGCTGTTTTTT	CASSPGQGLNTGELFF
.	TRBJ1-4	TRBV2	.	13	TGTGCCAGCAGCCCTCTCGGCTTCGAAAAACTGTTTTTT	CASSPLGFEKLFF
.	TRBJ1-4	TRBV9	.	15	TGTGCCAGCAGCCCAGACTCTGGGGTTAATGAAAAACTGTTTTTT	CASSPDSGVNEKLFF
once	TRBJ2-2	TRBV29-1	TRBD2	16	TGCAGCGCTCGACTAGCGGGGGTTGCAAACACCGGGGAGCTGTTTTTT	CSARLAGVANTGELFF
.	TRBJ2-5	TRBV5-1	TRBD1	15	TGCGCCAGCAGCCGGACCGGGACAGGAGAAGAGACCCAGTACTTC	CASSRTGTGEETQYF
.	TRBJ1-4	TRBV20-1	.	16	TGCAGTGCTAGAGATGCGACACTTGCAACTAATGAAAAACTGTTTTTT	CSARDATLATNEKLFF
.	TRBJ1-5	TRBV6-2/TRBV6-3	.	13	TGTGCCTCCAGGTGGCAACCGAATCAGCCCCAGCATTTT	CASRWQPNQPQHF
.	TRBJ1-2	TRBV29-1	.	12	TGCAGCGTTATAAGCATGATCGGTGGCTACACCTTC	CSVISMIGGYTF
.	TRBJ1-2	TRBV2	TRBD1	15	TGTGCCAGCAGTGTGAACCCGACAGGGATGGAGGGCTACACCTTC	CASSVNPTGMEGYTF
once	TRBJ1-5	TRBV7-9	.	14	TGTGCCAGCAGCTTGGGACACTTAGATCAGCCCCAGCATTTT	CASSLGHLDQPQHF
.	TRBJ2-7	TRBV28	.	14	TGTGCCAGCAGTTTGGGCGCGGGTTGGGGCGAGCAGTACTTC	CASSLGAGWGEQYF
.	TRBJ1-1	TRBV30	.	14	TGTGCCTGGAGTGCAAAAGGAGGGGACACTGAAGCTTTCTTT	CAWSAKGGDTEAFF
once	TRBJ2-1	TRBV5-1	TRBD2	17	TGCGCCAGCAGCTTGTTTTTACTAGCGGGAGGAGAGAATGAGCAGTTCTTC	CASSLFLLAGGENEQFF
.	TRBJ2-2	TRBV6-6	.	16	TGTGCCAGCAGTACCCTTTATCGGGGGAACACCGGGGAGCTGTTTTTT	CASSTLYRGNTGELFF
.	TRBJ2-5	TRBV3-1	.	13	TGTGCCAGCAGCCTCGCCGAACGGGAGACCCAGTACTTC	CASSLAERETQYF
.	TRBJ2-1	TRBV7-8	.	15	TGTGCCAGCAGCTTACCCTCCGACTGGGCCAATGAGCAGTTCTTC	CASSLPSDWANEQFF